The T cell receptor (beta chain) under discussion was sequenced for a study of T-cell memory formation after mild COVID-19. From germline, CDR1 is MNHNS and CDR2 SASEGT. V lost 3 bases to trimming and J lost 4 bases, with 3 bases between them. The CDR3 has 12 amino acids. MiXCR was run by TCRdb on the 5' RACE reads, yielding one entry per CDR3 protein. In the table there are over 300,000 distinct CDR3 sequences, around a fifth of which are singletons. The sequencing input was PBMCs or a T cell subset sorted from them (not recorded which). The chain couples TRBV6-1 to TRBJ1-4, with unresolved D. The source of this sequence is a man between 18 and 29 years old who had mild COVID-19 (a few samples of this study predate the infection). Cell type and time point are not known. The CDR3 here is CASSDYNEKLFF. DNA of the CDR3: TGTGCCAGCAGTGACTATAATGAAAAACTGTTTTTT.